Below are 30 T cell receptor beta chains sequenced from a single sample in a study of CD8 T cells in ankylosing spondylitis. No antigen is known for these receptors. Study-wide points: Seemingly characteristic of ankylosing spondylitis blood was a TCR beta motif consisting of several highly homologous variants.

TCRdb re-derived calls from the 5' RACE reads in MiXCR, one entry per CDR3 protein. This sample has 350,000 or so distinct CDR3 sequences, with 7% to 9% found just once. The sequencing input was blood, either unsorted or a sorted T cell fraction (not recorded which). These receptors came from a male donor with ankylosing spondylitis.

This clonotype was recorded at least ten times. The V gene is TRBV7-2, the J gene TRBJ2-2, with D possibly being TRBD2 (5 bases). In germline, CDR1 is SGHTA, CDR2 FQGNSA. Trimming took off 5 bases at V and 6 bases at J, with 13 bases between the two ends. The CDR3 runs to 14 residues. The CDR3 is CASSPTRLAGELFF. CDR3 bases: TGTGCCAGCAGCCCAACTAGGTTGGCCGGGGAGCTGTTTTTT.

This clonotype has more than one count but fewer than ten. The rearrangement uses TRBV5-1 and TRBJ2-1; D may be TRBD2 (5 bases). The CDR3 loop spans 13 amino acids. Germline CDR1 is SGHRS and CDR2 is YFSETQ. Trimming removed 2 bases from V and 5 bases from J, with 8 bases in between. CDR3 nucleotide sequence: TGCGCCAGCAGCTTCGGGGTGAACAATGAGCAGTTCTTC. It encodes CASSFGVNNEQFF.

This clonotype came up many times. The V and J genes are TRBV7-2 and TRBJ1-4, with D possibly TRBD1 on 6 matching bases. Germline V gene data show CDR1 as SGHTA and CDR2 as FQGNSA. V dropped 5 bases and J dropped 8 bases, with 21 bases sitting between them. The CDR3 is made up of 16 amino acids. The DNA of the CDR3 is TGTGCCAGCAGCCCCGGTCGGGGGACATTAGAGGAAAAACTGTTTTTT. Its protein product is CASSPGRGTLEEKLFF.

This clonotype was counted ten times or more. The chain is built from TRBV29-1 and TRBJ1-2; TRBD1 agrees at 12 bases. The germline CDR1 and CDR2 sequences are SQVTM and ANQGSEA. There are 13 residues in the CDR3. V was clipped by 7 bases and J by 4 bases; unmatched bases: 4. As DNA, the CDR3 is TGCAGCGCCGGGACAGGGGGCCCCTATGGCTACACCTTC. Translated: CSAGTGGPYGYTF.

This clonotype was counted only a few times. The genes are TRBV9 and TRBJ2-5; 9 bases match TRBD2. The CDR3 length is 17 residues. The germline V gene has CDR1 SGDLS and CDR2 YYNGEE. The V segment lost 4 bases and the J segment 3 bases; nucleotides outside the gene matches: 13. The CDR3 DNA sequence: TGTGCCAGCAGCTCCTGGGAAGGGACTAGCCGAGAAGAGACCCAGTACTTC. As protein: CASSSWEGTSREETQYF.

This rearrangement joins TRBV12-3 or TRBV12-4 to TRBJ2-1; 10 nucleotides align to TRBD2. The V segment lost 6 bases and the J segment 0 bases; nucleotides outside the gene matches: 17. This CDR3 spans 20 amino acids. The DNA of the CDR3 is TGTGCCAGCAGCTACAGACGAGCACTAGCGGGACCCTACTCCTACAATGAGCAGTTCTTC. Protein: CASSYRRALAGPYSYNEQFF.

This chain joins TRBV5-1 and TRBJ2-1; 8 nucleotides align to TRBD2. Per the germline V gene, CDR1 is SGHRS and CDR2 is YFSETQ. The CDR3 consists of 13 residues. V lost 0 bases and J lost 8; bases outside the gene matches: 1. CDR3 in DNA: TGCGCCAGCAGCTTGGTAGCGGGACATGAGCAGTTCTTC. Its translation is CASSLVAGHEQFF.

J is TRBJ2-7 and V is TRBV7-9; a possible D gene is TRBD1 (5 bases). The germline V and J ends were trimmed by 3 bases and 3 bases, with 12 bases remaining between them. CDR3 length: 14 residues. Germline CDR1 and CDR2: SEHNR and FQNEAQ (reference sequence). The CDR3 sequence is CASSFSGNRYEQYF. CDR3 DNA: TGTGCCAGCAGCTTCTCAGGGAATCGCTACGAGCAGTACTTC.

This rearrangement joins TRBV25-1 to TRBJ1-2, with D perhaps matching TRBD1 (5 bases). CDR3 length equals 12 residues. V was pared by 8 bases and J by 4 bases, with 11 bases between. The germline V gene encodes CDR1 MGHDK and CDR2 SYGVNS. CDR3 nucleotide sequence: TGTGCCAGCTCAGGGAGCACCTATGGCTACACCTTC. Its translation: CASSGSTYGYTF.

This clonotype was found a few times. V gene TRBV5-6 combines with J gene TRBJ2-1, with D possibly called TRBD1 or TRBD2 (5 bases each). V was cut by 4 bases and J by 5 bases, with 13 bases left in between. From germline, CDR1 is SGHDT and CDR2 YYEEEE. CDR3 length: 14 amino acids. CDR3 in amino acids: CASSQGPRHNEQFF. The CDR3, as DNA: TGTGCCAGCAGCCAGGGACCGCGGCACAATGAGCAGTTCTTC. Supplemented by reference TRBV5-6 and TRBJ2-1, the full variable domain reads DAGVTQSPTHLIKTRGQQVTLRCSPKSGHDTVSWYQQALGQGPQFIFQYYEEEERQRGNFPDRFSGHQFPNYSSELNVNALLLGDSALYLCASSQGPRHNEQFFGPGTRLTVL.

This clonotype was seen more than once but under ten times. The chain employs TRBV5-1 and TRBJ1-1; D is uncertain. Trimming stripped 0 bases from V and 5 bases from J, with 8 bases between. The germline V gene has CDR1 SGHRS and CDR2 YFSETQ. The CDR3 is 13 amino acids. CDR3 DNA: TGCGCCAGCAGCTTGGACCCCAGAACTGAAGCTTTCTTT. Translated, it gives CASSLDPRTEAFF.

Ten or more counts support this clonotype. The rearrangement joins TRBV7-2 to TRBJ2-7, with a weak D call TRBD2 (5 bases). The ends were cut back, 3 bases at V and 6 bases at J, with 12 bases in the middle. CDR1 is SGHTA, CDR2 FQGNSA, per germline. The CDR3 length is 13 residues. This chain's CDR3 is CASSLAPSSEQYF. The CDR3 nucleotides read TGTGCCAGCAGCTTGGCTCCTAGCTCCGAGCAGTACTTC.

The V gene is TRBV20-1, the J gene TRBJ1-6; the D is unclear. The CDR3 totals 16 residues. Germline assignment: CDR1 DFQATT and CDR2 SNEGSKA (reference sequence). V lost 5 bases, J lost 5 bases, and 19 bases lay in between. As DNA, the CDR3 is TGCAGTGCTGTGGACGCTGGAAAACCGAATAATTCACCCCTCCACTTT. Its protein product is CSAVDAGKPNNSPLHF.

In nucleotides, the CDR3 is TGTGCCAGCAGCCCCCGACAGGGACTGCTATCCTACGAGCAGTACTTC. Translated: CASSPRQGLLSYEQYF. This sequence joins TRBV7-9 and TRBJ2-7; D possibly corresponds to TRBD1 (7 bases). CDR1 and CDR2 (germline): SEHNR, FQNEAQ (reference sequence). The V end lost 5 bases, the J end lost 1 base, and 18 bases lay between the germline ends. CDR3 length: 16 residues.

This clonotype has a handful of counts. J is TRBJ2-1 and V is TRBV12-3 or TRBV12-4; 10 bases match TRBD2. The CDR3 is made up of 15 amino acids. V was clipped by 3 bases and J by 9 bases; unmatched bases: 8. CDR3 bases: TGTGCCAGCAGTTTCGAAAGCGGGAGGGCCGGTGAGCAGTTCTTC. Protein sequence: CASSFESGRAGEQFF.

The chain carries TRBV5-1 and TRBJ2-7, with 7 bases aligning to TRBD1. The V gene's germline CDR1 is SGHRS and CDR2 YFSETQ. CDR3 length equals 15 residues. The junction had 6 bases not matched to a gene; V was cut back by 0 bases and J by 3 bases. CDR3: CASSLEGQSRYEQYF. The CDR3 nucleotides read TGCGCCAGCAGCTTGGAGGGACAGAGTCGCTACGAGCAGTACTTC.

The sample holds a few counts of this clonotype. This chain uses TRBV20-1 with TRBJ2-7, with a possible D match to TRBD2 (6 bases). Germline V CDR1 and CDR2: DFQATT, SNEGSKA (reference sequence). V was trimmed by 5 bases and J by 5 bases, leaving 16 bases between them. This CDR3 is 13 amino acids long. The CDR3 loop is CSAEASVSHEQYF. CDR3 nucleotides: TGCAGTGCTGAGGCTAGCGTTTCACACGAGCAGTACTTC.

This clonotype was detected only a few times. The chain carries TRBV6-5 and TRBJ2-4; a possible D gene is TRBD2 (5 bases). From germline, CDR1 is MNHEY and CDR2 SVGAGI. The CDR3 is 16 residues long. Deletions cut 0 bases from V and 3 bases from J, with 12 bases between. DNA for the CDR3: TGTGCCAGCAGTTACTCGTTGGGAGTCGACAAAAACATTCAGTACTTC. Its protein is CASSYSLGVDKNIQYF.

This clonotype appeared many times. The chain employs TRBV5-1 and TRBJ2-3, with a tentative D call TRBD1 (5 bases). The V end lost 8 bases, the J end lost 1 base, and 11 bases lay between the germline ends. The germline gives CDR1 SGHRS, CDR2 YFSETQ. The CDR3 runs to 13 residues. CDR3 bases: TGCGCCAGTAATGACAGAGGCACAGATACGCAGTATTTT. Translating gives CASNDRGTDTQYF.

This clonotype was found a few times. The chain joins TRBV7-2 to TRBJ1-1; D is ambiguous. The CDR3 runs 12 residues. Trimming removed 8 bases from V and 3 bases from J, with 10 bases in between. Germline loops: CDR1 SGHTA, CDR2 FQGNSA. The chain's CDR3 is CASFKGYTEAFF. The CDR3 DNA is TGTGCCAGCTTTAAAGGTTACACTGAAGCTTTCTTT.

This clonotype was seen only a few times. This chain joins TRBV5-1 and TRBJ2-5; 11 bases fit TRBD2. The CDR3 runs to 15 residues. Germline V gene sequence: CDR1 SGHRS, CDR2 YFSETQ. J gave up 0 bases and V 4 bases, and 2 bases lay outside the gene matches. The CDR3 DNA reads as TGCGCCAGCAGCCTGGGACTAGCGGACCAAGAGACCCAGTACTTC. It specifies CASSLGLADQETQYF.

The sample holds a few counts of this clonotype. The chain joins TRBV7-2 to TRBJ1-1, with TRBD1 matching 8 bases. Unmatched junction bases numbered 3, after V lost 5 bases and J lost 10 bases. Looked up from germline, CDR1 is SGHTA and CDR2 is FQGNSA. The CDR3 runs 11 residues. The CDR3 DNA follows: TGTGCCAGCAGCCCACAGGGGGGAGCTTTCTTT. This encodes CASSPQGGAFF.

CDR3 residues: CASSPIRTSGSVDTQYF. CDR3 nucleotide sequence: TGTGCCAGCAGTCCCATCCGGACTAGCGGTTCCGTTGATACGCAGTATTTT. The chain combines TRBV28 with TRBJ2-3; 10 positions agree with TRBD2. V lost 5 bases to trimming and J lost 6 bases; unmatched junction nucleotides: 14. CDR3 length equals 17 residues. CDR1 is MDHEN and CDR2 is SYDVKM in the germline V gene.

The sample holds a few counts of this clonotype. CDR3 nucleotides: TGTGCCAGCAGCTTAGTACGGGTGCGGACCGGGGAGCTGTTTTTT. This encodes CASSLVRVRTGELFF. The gene calls are TRBV7-2 and TRBJ2-2; no clear D. V lost 1 base, J lost 5 bases, and 11 bases lay in between. The germline V gene has CDR1 SGHTA and CDR2 FQGNSA. The CDR3 is 15 amino acids. The entire variable domain, with the rest obtained from reference TRBV7-2 and TRBJ2-2, is as follows: GAGVSQSPSNKVTEKGKDVELRCDPISGHTALYWYRQSLGQGLEFLIYFQGNSAPDKSGLPSDRFSAERTGGSVSTLTIQRTQQEDSAVYLCASSLVRVRTGELFFGEGSRLTVL.

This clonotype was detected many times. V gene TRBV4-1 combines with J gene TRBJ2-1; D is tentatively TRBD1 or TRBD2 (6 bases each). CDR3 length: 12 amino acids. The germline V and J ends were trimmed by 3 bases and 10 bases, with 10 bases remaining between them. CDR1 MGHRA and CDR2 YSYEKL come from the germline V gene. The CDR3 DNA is TGCGCCAGCAGCCAGAGAGGGGGGGAGCAGTTCTTC. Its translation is CASSQRGGEQFF.

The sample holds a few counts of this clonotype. The CDR3 sequence: CASSRGRHGAYEQYF. CDR3 sequence (DNA): TGTGCCAGCAGCCGCGGTAGGCACGGAGCCTACGAGCAGTACTTC. The gene calls are TRBV28 and TRBJ2-7, with D hard to call. Trimming took 6 bases from V and 2 from J, leaving 17 bases between them. Germline CDR1 and CDR2: MDHEN and SYDVKM. The CDR3 length is 15 residues.

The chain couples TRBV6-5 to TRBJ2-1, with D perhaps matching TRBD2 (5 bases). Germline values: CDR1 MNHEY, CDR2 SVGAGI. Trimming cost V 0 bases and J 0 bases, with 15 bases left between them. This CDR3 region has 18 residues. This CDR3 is CASSYSSPQRSSYNEQFF. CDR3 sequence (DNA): TGTGCCAGCAGTTACTCGAGCCCACAGCGGAGCTCCTACAATGAGCAGTTCTTC.

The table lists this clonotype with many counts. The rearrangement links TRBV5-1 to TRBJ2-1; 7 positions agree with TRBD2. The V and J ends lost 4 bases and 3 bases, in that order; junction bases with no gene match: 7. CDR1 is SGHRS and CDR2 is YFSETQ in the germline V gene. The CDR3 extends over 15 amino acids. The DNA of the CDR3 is TGCGCCAGCAGCCCTCGGGGGGAGGTCTACAATGAGCAGTTCTTC. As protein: CASSPRGEVYNEQFF. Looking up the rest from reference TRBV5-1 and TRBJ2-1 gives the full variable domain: KAGVTQTPRYLIKTRGQQVTLSCSPISGHRSVSWYQQTPGQGLQFLFEYFSETQRNKGNFPGRFSGRQFSNSRSEMNVSTLELGDSALYLCASSPRGEVYNEQFFGPGTRLTVL.

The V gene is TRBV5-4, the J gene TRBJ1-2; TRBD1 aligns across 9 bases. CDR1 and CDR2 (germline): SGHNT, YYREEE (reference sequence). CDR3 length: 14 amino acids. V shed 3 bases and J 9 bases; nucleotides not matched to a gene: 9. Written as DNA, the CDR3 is TGTGCCAGCAGCTCCCCGGGACAGGGAAGTCGCTACACCTTC. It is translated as CASSSPGQGSRYTF.

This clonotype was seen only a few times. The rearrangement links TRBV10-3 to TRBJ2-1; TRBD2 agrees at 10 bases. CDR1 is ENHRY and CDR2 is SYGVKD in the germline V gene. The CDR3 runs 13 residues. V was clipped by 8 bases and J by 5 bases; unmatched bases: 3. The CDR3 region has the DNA TGTGCCATCGGACTAGCGGTGAACAATGAGCAGTTCTTC. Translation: CAIGLAVNNEQFF.